The present TCR beta chain was sequenced within a study of CD8+ T cells in alopecia areata. Investigators isolated RNA and reverse transcribed it into cDNA to act as the sequencing template. Measured with immunoSEQ multiplex PCR; TCRdb has only the in-frame clones, and not every one. The table has about 150,000 clones, about 54% seen once. Germline V gene lookup returns CDR1 MDHEN and CDR2 SYDVKM. The V end lost 5 bases, the J end lost 2 bases, and 4 bases lay between the germline ends. This CDR3 region has 11 residues. The TCR originated in a human donor in good health. V is TRBV28 and J is TRBJ2-7; D is ambiguous. The sequenced sample consisted of CD4+ T cells sorted from blood. CDR3 loop: CASSHTYEQYF. CDR3 nucleotides: TGTGCCAGCAGTCACACCTACGAGCAGTACTTC.